This section outlines one T cell receptor (beta chain) sequence together with its context. Sequencing used immunoSEQ multiplex PCR; TCRdb keeps in-frame clones, though not all of them. The sample includes 150,000 or so clones, 75% to 90% of them seen just once. CDR1 LGHDT and CDR2 YNNKEL come from the germline V gene (reference sequence). The CDR3 runs 13 residues. Between the trimmed V and J ends, which lost 5 bases and 5 bases, there was a span of 10 bases. This entry comes from a study of blood T cell repertoires in COVID-19. For the study at large: T cells, B-cell-depleted T cells, or PBMCs provided the cDNA or gDNA that served as material.

V usage is TRBV3-1 (or the pseudogene TRBV3-2) and J usage is TRBJ2-4; D is possibly TRBD1 (6 bases). Source material: peripheral blood. The sequence was obtained from a human donor with acute or convalescent COVID-19. The donor label of this sample is uncertain. The CDR3 DNA sequence: TGTGCCAGCAGCTTCCGACAGGAAAACATTCAGTACTTC. It translates to CASSFRQENIQYF.